This TCR beta chain was documented in a study of CD8 T cells in ankylosing spondylitis. Germline CDR1 SGHRS, CDR2 YFSETQ. V lost 2 bases and J 4 bases, leaving 12 bases between the germline ends. This CDR3 is 14 amino acids long. General study results and limits: A motif in TCR beta, a set of roughly 8 highly homologous variants, appeared characteristic of ankylosing spondylitis blood.

TCRdb recomputed calls from the 5' RACE reads with MiXCR, one row per CDR3 protein. The data show 130,000 or so distinct CDR3 sequences, with roughly 18% seen just once and about 30% held by the top ten. There are many counts of this clonotype. Its specificity is not known. What was sequenced was blood, either unsorted or a sorted T cell fraction (not recorded which). This chain links TRBV5-1 with TRBJ2-5; possible D gene TRBD1, 6 bases. This receptor was identified in a male donor with ankylosing spondylitis. The CDR3 region is CASSLQGNLETQYF. The CDR3 bases are TGCGCCAGCAGCTTACAGGGTAACTTAGAGACCCAGTACTTC.